This T cell receptor beta chain was retrieved from a study of early T cells in non-severe SARS-CoV-2 infection (dated by TCRdb to the early 2020s). General notes on the study: Because TCR sequencing relied on bulk RNA taken from unsorted whole blood, pairing of alpha and beta chains was not possible.

The sample holds many counts of this clonotype. What antigen it recognizes has not been identified. The sample holds no much larger clone one base away, and base qualities are not on file. Here is what the overall study found, with its caveats: VDJdb matching was skewed toward anti-spike CD8 responses and likely underestimated virus-specific expansions by missing private and CD4 specificities.

The library was produced with 5' RACE. TCRdb lists the instrument as NextSeq 500. To correct for sequencing error and PCR bias, the TCR library protocol tagged individual cDNA molecules with unique molecular identifiers. Both TCR alpha and beta chains were sequenced, and tight co-correlation was observed between alpha and beta sequence abundances in each sample. The paper's data handling went like this. Decombinator V4 was used to perform V gene, J gene and CDR3 annotation of TCR sequences. Expanded TCRs were defined as changing significantly between any two time points under a Poisson model with p below 0.0001. TCR abundances were normalised to the total number of TCRs sequenced per sample and expressed as counts per million. VDJdb, accessed 1 November 2021, was searched for CMV, EBV and SARS-CoV-2 annotated TCRs, with TCRs annotated for multiple antigens excluded. TCRdb reanalyzed the raw reads on its own, using fastp at Q25 for trimming and MiXCR for clone calling, and kept in-frame beta chains. Entries are consolidated by CDR3 protein sequence, retaining the most common genes and DNA. TCRdb assigned the V and J calls; the authors' analysis was not used. This sample comprises 30,000 to 45,000 distinct CDR3 sequences, 4.1% of them detected only once. The top ten hold around 5.6% of the sample.

This was a case-control study nested in a cohort of healthcare workers in London, UK, who had nasopharyngeal swab PCR tests and blood samples taken every week. Healthcare workers were recruited between 23 and 31 March 2020, during the week of the UK lockdown, and were followed weekly for up to roughly 16 weeks. The source of this sequence is an adult who was a healthcare worker with PCR-confirmed SARS-CoV-2 infection or an uninfected control (not recorded which). Sequences were obtained from whole blood.

The DNA sequence is as follows: TGCAGTGCTAAGCTAGCGGGAGTTCAAGATACGCAGTATTTT. The encoded protein is CSAKLAGVQDTQYF. The chain employs TRBV20-1 and TRBJ2-3; 10 bases in between match TRBD2. Relative to germline, V is missing 4 bases and J is missing 5 bases, with 6 bases of the junction outside any gene match. The CDR3 sequence holds 14 residues, the cysteine and phenylalanine included. The sequence is cut down to CDR3 DNA, 42 bases in frame from base 1. The germline V gene (reference sequence) gives CDR1 as DFQATT and CDR2 as SNEGSKA.